This is a list of T cell receptor beta chains from one sample in a study of CD8 T cells in Susac syndrome. Each CDR3 protein is one row after TCRdb ran MiXCR on the immunoSEQ multiplex PCR reads. Of some 200,000 distinct CDR3 sequences listed, roughly 91% are singletons. Sequenced sample: CD4+ T cells from PBMCs. The receptor source for this set is a human donor with Susac syndrome. Both conserved end residues are part of each CDR3. Fields, in order: clone size, V gene, J gene, D gene, CDR3 DNA, CDR3 protein. D genes are given only for firm matches. Some rows have no size entry. The others give once, few or many, or a class for an expanded clone.

NA,TRBV9,TRBJ2-5,NA,TGTGCCAGCAGCGATAGCTCCCAAGAGACCCAGTACTTC,CASSDSSQETQYF
once,TRBV18,TRBJ2-3,NA,TGTGCCAGCTCACCTGGGGATAGGCCCACAGCAGATACGCAGTATTTT,CASSPGDRPTADTQYF
NA,TRBV6-5,TRBJ2-2,TRBD1,TGTGCCAGCAGCCCGGGGACAGGGTTGGGCGGGGAGCTGTTTTTT,CASSPGTGLGGELFF
NA,TRBV9,TRBJ2-5,NA,TGTGCCAGCAGCAGAAAGTATAAGGAAGGGACCCAGTACTTC,CASSRKYKEGTQYF
NA,TRBV29-1,TRBJ1-1,TRBD1,TGCAGCGTTGCGGACAGGAGAAACACTGAAGCTTTCTTT,CSVADRRNTEAFF
once,TRBV7-9,TRBJ1-2,NA,TGTGCCAGCAGCTTAGGGGCGCACTATGGCTACACCTTC,CASSLGAHYGYTF
once,TRBV4-1,TRBJ1-4,TRBD1,TGCGCCAGCAGCCCTGACAGGGTTGGAGAAAAACTGTTTTTT,CASSPDRVGEKLFF
NA,TRBV7-9,TRBJ1-2,TRBD1,TGTGCCAGCAGCTCGGTGGACAGGGAGGTCGGCTACACCTTC,CASSSVDREVGYTF
NA,TRBV10-3,TRBJ1-6,NA,TGTGCCATCAGTGACCGGGACCAAAGCTCACCCCTCCACTTT,CAISDRDQSSPLHF
NA,TRBV12-3/TRBV12-4,TRBJ2-1,TRBD2,TGTGCCAGCAGTTTAGGTGGGTCTGGCCTAGCGGGAGTTGGTGAGCAGTTCTTC,CASSLGGSGLAGVGEQFF
NA,TRBV7-6,TRBJ2-3,NA,TGTGCCAGCAGCTTAGTCGGGTCGACTAGCACAGATACGCAGTATTTT,CASSLVGSTSTDTQYF
few,TRBV7-2,TRBJ1-1,TRBD1,TGTGCCAGCAGCTCCAGGGGGCGAAACGAAGCTTTCTTT,CASSSRGRNEAFF
NA,TRBV28,TRBJ2-2,NA,TGTGCCACCTCTTCGACCGGGGAGCTGTTTTTT,CATSSTGELFF
NA,TRBV7-3,TRBJ2-7,TRBD2,TGTGCCAGCAGCTCCTGGACTAGCGGGCCCTACGAGCAGTACTTC,CASSSWTSGPYEQYF
NA,TRBV6-2/TRBV6-3,TRBJ2-7,TRBD2,TGTGCCAGCAGGAAAGCGGGGCGCTCCTACGAGCAGTACTTC,CASRKAGRSYEQYF
NA,TRBV28,TRBJ2-1,NA,TGTGCCAGCAGTTTTACCCAGGGTGGCAGATTCTTC,CASSFTQGGRFF
NA,TRBV5-4,TRBJ2-6,NA,TGTGCCAGCAGCCCCCTGACCGGGGCCAACGTCCTGACTTTC,CASSPLTGANVLTF
NA,TRBV19,TRBJ1-5,NA,TGTGCCAGTAGTCCCCGCCCCTTCGGGAACAATCAGCCCCAGCATTTT,CASSPRPFGNNQPQHF
NA,TRBV3-1,TRBJ1-3,NA,TGTGCCAGCAGTAAAAGGGGCTACTCTGGAAACACCATATATTTT,CASSKRGYSGNTIYF
NA,TRBV30,TRBJ2-7,TRBD2,TGTGCCTGGAGGGGACTAGTCTCCTACGAGCAGTACTTC,CAWRGLVSYEQYF
NA,TRBV18,TRBJ2-5,TRBD2,TGTGCCAGCTCACTATCAGCGGGGGGAATCCAAGAGACCCAGTACTTC,CASSLSAGGIQETQYF
NA,TRBV12-3/TRBV12-4,TRBJ1-5,NA,TGTGCCAGCAGTTCCAGGGTTGGGCAGCCCCAGCATTTT,CASSSRVGQPQHF
NA,TRBV27,TRBJ2-3,NA,TGTGCCAGCAGCCTGACTCACACAGATACGCAGTATTTT,CASSLTHTDTQYF
NA,TRBV18,TRBJ2-3,NA,TGTGCCAGCTCACCACCGGGTCTAGGATCGGGTACGCAGTATTTT,CASSPPGLGSGTQYF
NA,TRBV6-1,TRBJ1-6,TRBD1,TGTGCCAGCAGTGAGCAGGACAGGGGAAGGTCACCCCTCCACTTT,CASSEQDRGRSPLHF
NA,TRBV19,TRBJ1-1,TRBD1,TGTGCCAGTAGACCTCCGGGACAGCAGAACACTGAAGCTTTCTTT,CASRPPGQQNTEAFF
NA,TRBV5-6,TRBJ2-2,NA,TGTGCCAGCAGCTTGTCATTAGGATACACCGGGGAGCTGTTTTTT,CASSLSLGYTGELFF
NA,TRBV19,TRBJ2-1,TRBD2,TGTGCCAGTAGTCTAGCGGGGGGTCCCATTGATGAGCAGTTCTTC,CASSLAGGPIDEQFF
once,TRBV19,TRBJ1-5,NA,TGTGCCAGTAGTCAAAGACGAGGGCCCGATCAGCCCCAGCATTTT,CASSQRRGPDQPQHF